These T cell receptor beta chains were read from a single sample in a study of shared clonotypes between healthy human individuals. TCRdb's copy holds only in-frame clones and misses some; the assay was immunoSEQ multiplex PCR. This table holds about 110,000 clones, 68% found once. The sequenced material came from memory CD8+ T cells sorted from blood. These TCRs come from a woman aged 25-40 years in good health. CDR3s include the opening cysteine and the closing phenylalanine or tryptophan. A D gene is named only where the DNA matches it firmly.

NA TRBV18 CASSRETGLNTEAFF
TRBD1 TRBV2 CASSRTGGSYEQYF
TRBD2 TRBV7-2 CASSSAGGEQFF
TRBD2 TRBV7-8 CASSLAETSGRVFSYEQYF
TRBD1 TRBV19 CASALMQGDDQPQHF
NA TRBV25-1 CASSAAGTTFGEQFF
NA TRBV19 CASSMGGRGGNEQYF
TRBD2 TRBV25-1 CASSGNSGSNYEQYF
NA TRBV29-1 CSVARDGETQYF
NA TRBV19 CASSPMGGTSYEQYF
TRBD1 TRBV5-4 CASRPDRGRLYEQYF
TRBD2 TRBV6-1 CASSGLAVGYEQYF
NA TRBV6-1 CASAIYWDNQPQHF
NA TRBV4-2 CASSFRGKGMNTEAFF
NA TRBV6-5 CASSYNWDGANVLTF